The rows below give T cell receptor beta chains drawn from one sample of a study of persistence of HIV-infected CD4 T cells. No antigen is known for these receptors. Clones were sequenced by immunoSEQ multiplex PCR, and TCRdb holds only the in-frame ones, with some missing. The data show around 26,000 clones, approximately 79% seen once. Sequences were derived from CD4+ T cells sorted from PBMCs after roughly 18-hour stimulation, sampled from a patient who received antiretroviral therapy. The source of these receptors is an adult man with HIV who was CMV-seropositive. Each CDR3 is given with its conserved first and last residue. The order of the fields is V gene, J gene, clone size, D gene, CDR3 DNA, CDR3 protein. The D gene is left open where the match is weak. Clone size is not always given. Where it is, it says once, few, many or a class for expanded clones.

>TRBV12-3/TRBV12-4|TRBJ1-5|-|-
TGTGCCAGCAGTTGGTACAATCAGCCCCAGCATTTT
CASSWYNQPQHF
>TRBV24-1|TRBJ2-3|-|TRBD1
TGTGCCACCAGTGATTTGAGGACAGGGAACACAGATACGCAGTATTTT
CATSDLRTGNTDTQYF
>TRBV7-2|TRBJ2-3|once|TRBD1
TGTGCCAGCAGCTCCCGAGACAGGGTTGGCACAGATACGCAGTATTTT
CASSSRDRVGTDTQYF
>TRBV28|TRBJ2-2|-|-
TGTGCCAGCAGTCCCGGCGTCAGGGATCGGGAGCTGTTTTTT
CASSPGVRDRELFF
>TRBV27|TRBJ1-1|-|-
TGTGCCAGCAGTTGGGCCGTCGGGGGCACTGAAGCTTTCTTT
CASSWAVGGTEAFF
>TRBV28|TRBJ1-5|-|TRBD1
TGTGCCAGCAGCACCTTAGAGACAGGGAGCAATCAGCCCCAGCATTTT
CASSTLETGSNQPQHF
>TRBV19|TRBJ2-7|-|TRBD1
TGTGCCAGTGGTGGCGGGACAGGGAACTACGAGCAGTACTTC
CASGGGTGNYEQYF
>TRBV12-2|TRBJ1-6|-|-
TGTGCAAGTCGCTTAGCGCGTAGGGAAGGAAATTCACCCCTCCACTTT
CASRLARREGNSPLHF
>TRBV3-1/TRBV3-2|TRBJ2-7|-|-
TGTGCCAGCAGCCAAGATTCGGGTTACGAGCAGTACTTC
CASSQDSGYEQYF
>TRBV6-5|TRBJ1-4|few|-
TGTGCCAGCAGTTCCAGGGGATTAGGCACTAATGAAAAACTGTTTTTT
CASSSRGLGTNEKLFF
>TRBV6-1|TRBJ1-1|few|-
TGTGCCAGCAGTGAAGTGGGGAACACTGAAGCTTTCTTT
CASSEVGNTEAFF
>TRBV21-1|TRBJ2-7|-|-
TGTGCCAGCAGCAAAGCCCCAGGGGTAGGGCTCGACGAGCAGTACTTC
CASSKAPGVGLDEQYF
>TRBV7-6|TRBJ1-1|once|-
TGTGCCAGCAGCTTAGCGAGTAGGAACACTGAAGCTTTCTTT
CASSLASRNTEAFF
>TRBV3-1/TRBV3-2|TRBJ1-2|once|-
TGTGCCAGCAGCCAAGATGGGGGAGCGCGCGGCTACACCTTC
CASSQDGGARGYTF
>TRBV3-1/TRBV3-2|TRBJ2-7|-|-
TGTGCCAGCAGCCAAGGAGAACAGCGCTACGAGCAGTACTTC
CASSQGEQRYEQYF
>TRBV12-3/TRBV12-4|TRBJ2-5|-|-
TGTGCCAGCAGTTTAGTACAAGAGACCCAGTACTTC
CASSLVQETQYF
>TRBV2|TRBJ2-2|-|-
TGTGCCAGCAGCGCGGAGGGGGCGGACACCGGGGAGCTGTTTTTT
CASSAEGADTGELFF
>TRBV6-5|TRBJ2-1|-|TRBD1
TGTGCCAGCAGTAAGGAGGACAGGGGCCATGAGCAGTTCTTC
CASSKEDRGHEQFF
>TRBV6-5|TRBJ1-5|-|TRBD1
TGTGCCAGCAATACAGGGGGGGGCAATCAGCCCCAGCATTTT
CASNTGGGNQPQHF
>TRBV2|TRBJ1-5|few|-
TGTGCCAGCAGTGAAGCCAACAGGAGGCAGCCCCAGCATTTT
CASSEANRRQPQHF
>TRBV7-9|TRBJ1-6|-|TRBD1
TGTGCCAGCAGCCCAGGGACAGGGAATACTTCACCCCTCCACTTT
CASSPGTGNTSPLHF
>TRBV29-1|TRBJ1-5|-|-
TGCAGCGTTGAAGATCCGCTTGGCCCCAATCAGCCCCAGCATTTT
CSVEDPLGPNQPQHF
>TRBV4-2|TRBJ2-2|-|-
TGTGCCAGCAGCCAAGGGGGACACGCTTCGAACACCGGGGAGCTGTTTTTT
CASSQGGHASNTGELFF
>TRBV2|TRBJ1-5|few|-
TGTGCCAGCACCCCGGAAGGGGGACAGCCCCAGCATTTT
CASTPEGGQPQHF
>TRBV12-3/TRBV12-4|TRBJ1-2|-|-
TGTGCCAGCACGGGGGTGGACTATGGCTACACCTTC
CASTGVDYGYTF
>TRBV3-1/TRBV3-2|TRBJ2-2|-|-
TGTGCCAGCAGCCTAGACACGAACACCGGGGAGCTGTTTTTT
CASSLDTNTGELFF
>TRBV6-1|TRBJ1-2|-|-
TGTGCCAGCAGTGAAGCTGGGGGCCGTGACTATGGCTACACCTTC
CASSEAGGRDYGYTF
>TRBV7-2|TRBJ2-3|-|TRBD1
TGTGCCAGCAGCTTAAGGGACAGGCTAGGGACAGATACGCAGTATTTT
CASSLRDRLGTDTQYF
>TRBV6-6|TRBJ1-4|-|TRBD1
TGTGCCAGCAGTTACAAACAGGGGTTAGGGGAAAAACTGTTTTTT
CASSYKQGLGEKLFF
>TRBV7-2|TRBJ2-3|-|-
TGTGCCAGCAGTTCCGCGCCAGATACGCAGTATTTT
CASSSAPDTQYF
>TRBV27|TRBJ2-6|few|-
TGTGCCAGCAGGGCCTCTGGGGCCAACGTCCTGACTTTC
CASRASGANVLTF
>TRBV9|TRBJ2-3|few|-
TGTGCCAGCAGCGTACGCGCAGGGGCTAGCCCCCATGTTACGCAGTATTTT
CASSVRAGASPHVTQYF
>TRBV10-1|TRBJ2-2|-|TRBD1
TGCGCCAGCAGCCCGGGACAGGCTCGCACCGGGGAGCTGTTTTTT
CASSPGQARTGELFF
>TRBV9|TRBJ1-1|-|-
TGTGCCAGCAGCGTAGGTCTAGGACCAAACACTGAAGCTTTCTTT
CASSVGLGPNTEAFF
>TRBV6-5|TRBJ2-3|-|TRBD1
TGTGCCAGCAGTTACTCGCAGGGGGAGAATACGCAGTATTTT
CASSYSQGENTQYF
>TRBV3-1/TRBV3-2|TRBJ2-3|once|-
TGTGCCAGCAGCCCCCGCACAGATACGCAGTATTTT
CASSPRTDTQYF
>TRBV19|TRBJ2-1|few|-
TGTGCCAGTAGTACTAATACCAAAAAACAGGGAGAGGAGCAGTTCTTC
CASSTNTKKQGEEQFF
>TRBV5-1|TRBJ2-7|-|TRBD2
TGCGCCAGCAGCCCGTTAGCGGGGAGCTCCTACGAGCAGTACTTC
CASSPLAGSSYEQYF
>TRBV10-3|TRBJ1-6|-|-
TGTGCCATCGCTAGGGGACCAGATAATTCACCCCTCCACTTT
CAIARGPDNSPLHF
>TRBV5-1|TRBJ2-2|-|TRBD1
TGCGCCAGCAGCTTGAGGACAGGGGGCACCGGGGAGCTGTTTTTT
CASSLRTGGTGELFF
>TRBV7-3|TRBJ2-2|-|-
TGTGCCAGCAGCTGGACACCCACCGGGGAGCTGTTTTTT
CASSWTPTGELFF
>TRBV27|TRBJ1-5|few|-
TGTGCCAGCAGTTCCGGGGCGTATAGCAATCAGCCCCAGCATTTT
CASSSGAYSNQPQHF
>TRBV18|TRBJ2-7|once|-
TGTGCCAGCTCACTAAATACCCAGGACTACGAGCAGTACTTC
CASSLNTQDYEQYF
>TRBV30|TRBJ1-6|-|-
TGTGCCTGGAGCGGGGGGCGGAATAATTCACCCCTCCACTTT
CAWSGGRNNSPLHF
>TRBV11-1|TRBJ2-3|-|TRBD2
TGTGCCAGCAGCTTCAGTGGGGGGGTAGGTGATACGCAGTATTTT
CASSFSGGVGDTQYF
>TRBV19|TRBJ1-2|-|-
TGTGCCAGTACTGCGGACCGATACTATGGCTACACCTTC
CASTADRYYGYTF
>TRBV3-1/TRBV3-2|TRBJ2-2|-|-
TGTGCCAGCAGCCAAGGACCCCCCGGCGGGGAGCTGTTTTTT
CASSQGPPGGELFF
>TRBV28|TRBJ2-7|-|-
TGTGCCAGCAGGTCTACAGGGTTAGAGGGCTACTACGAGCAGTACTTC
CASRSTGLEGYYEQYF
>TRBV28|TRBJ1-1|-|-
TGTGCCAGCAGTTTACCGCGGGGAAGGGGCCGCATGAACACTGAAGCTTTCTTT
CASSLPRGRGRMNTEAFF
>TRBV3-1/TRBV3-2|TRBJ2-1|-|TRBD2
TGTGCCAGCAGCCGTCTAGCGGGGGGTTTGGCCAATGAGCAGTTCTTC
CASSRLAGGLANEQFF
>TRBV18|TRBJ1-2|-|-
TGTGCCAGCTCACCAGGTTCCAGGGACTATGGCTACACCTTC
CASSPGSRDYGYTF
>TRBV18|TRBJ2-3|-|-
TGTGCCAGCTCCCCGACTGATACGCAGTATTTT
CASSPTDTQYF
>TRBV5-1|TRBJ2-1|-|TRBD2
TGCGCCAGCAGCTTGTTGTCTAGCGGGGAGGGGGAGCAGTTCTTC
CASSLLSSGEGEQFF